This T cell receptor beta chain stems from a study of tumor-infiltrating lymphocytes in primary liver carcinoma. For the study at large: Among the tumors, stages were T1-T3 N0M0 and sizes roughly 4 to 10 cm. Roughly 3.65 to 7.5 million productive TCRbeta reads were obtained per sample, with similar numbers across tissue types.

TCR beta cDNA came from approximately 490 ng total RNA, primed with a constant-region primer. Three nested multiplex PCR rounds, a slightly modified ARM-PCR method, built the TCR beta libraries. The first two PCR rounds used TRBV1-TRBV30 primers with a Cbeta primer, roughly 10 cycles each. MiXCR, applied by TCRdb to the multiplex PCR reads, yields one record per CDR3 protein. Counted here are approximately 120,000 distinct CDR3 sequences, roughly three fifths occurring once; the ten biggest clones make up around 8.4%. Between about 19 and 34 mg of unsorted bulk tissue served as the source from which RNA and DNA were co-extracted. A note on this clonotype: Its antigen remains unknown. A much larger clone differs by one base, so this may be a read error.

Study-level points and caveats: Lesser overlap characterized tumor-adjacent and tumor-blood pairs relative to tumor region pairs. Only about 7.5-25% of top clones appeared in all five tumor regions.

Germline CDR1 reads SGHNT; CDR2 reads YYREEE (reference sequence). V was cut by 2 bases and J by 10 bases, with 12 bases left in between. The CDR3 sequence is 13 residues long. The J gene is TRBJ2-2, the V gene TRBV5-4; D not certain. The TCR originated in a woman aged 55-69 years with primary liver carcinoma and hepatitis B virus infection. The sequencing sample was made of liver tumor tissue from sampling region 3. Subset given: tumor region T3, left-lateral pole. The DNA for the CDR3 is TGTGCCAGCAGCTTCGTATCTGGGGAGGAGCTGTTTTTT. Amino acid sequence: CASSFVSGEELFF.